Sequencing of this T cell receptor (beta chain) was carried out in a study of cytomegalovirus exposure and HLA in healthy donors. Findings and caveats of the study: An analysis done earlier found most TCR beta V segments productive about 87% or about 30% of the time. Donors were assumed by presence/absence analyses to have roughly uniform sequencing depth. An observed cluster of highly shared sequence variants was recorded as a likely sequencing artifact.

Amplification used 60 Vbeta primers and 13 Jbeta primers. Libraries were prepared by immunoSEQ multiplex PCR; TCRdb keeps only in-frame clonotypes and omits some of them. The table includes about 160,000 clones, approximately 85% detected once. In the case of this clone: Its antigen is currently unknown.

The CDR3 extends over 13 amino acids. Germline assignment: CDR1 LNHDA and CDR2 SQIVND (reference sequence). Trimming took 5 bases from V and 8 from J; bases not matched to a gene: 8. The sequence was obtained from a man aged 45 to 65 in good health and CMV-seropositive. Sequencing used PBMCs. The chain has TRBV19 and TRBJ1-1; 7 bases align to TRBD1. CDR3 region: CASSLDREWEAFF. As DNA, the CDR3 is TGTGCCAGTAGTCTCGACAGGGAATGGGAAGCTTTCTTT.